Listed here are 4 T cell receptor beta chains from one sample, sequenced in a study of blood T cell repertoires in COVID-19. Generated by immunoSEQ multiplex PCR, the TCRdb table keeps only in-frame clones and is missing some. The sample has approximately 130,000 clones; around 80% are singletons. Sequenced input: peripheral blood. These receptors all come from a human donor in a cohort sampled during active COVID-19.

V is TRBV7-9 and J is TRBJ2-7; the match to TRBD1 covers 8 bases. V lost 4 bases and J lost 4; bases outside the gene matches: 9. The CDR3 loop spans 15 amino acids. Germline CDR1 and CDR2: SEHNR and FQNEAQ (reference sequence). The CDR3 DNA is TGTGCCAGCAGCTCGCCCGGGACAGGCACGTACGAGCAGTACTTC. Its protein product is CASSSPGTGTYEQYF. Using reference TRBV7-9 and TRBJ2-7 for the parts outside the CDR3, the full variable domain is DTGVSQNPRHKITKRGQNVTFRCDPISEHNRLYWYRQTLGQGPEFLTYFQNEAQLEKSRLLSDRFSAERPKGSFSTLEIQRTEQGDSAMYLCASSSPGTGTYEQYFGPGTRLTVT.

V gene TRBV2 combines with J gene TRBJ2-3; TRBD1 agrees at 7 bases. The V segment lost 5 bases and the J segment 3 bases; nucleotides outside the gene matches: 5. Germline V gives CDR1 SNHLY, CDR2 FYNNEI. The CDR3 covers 14 residues. CDR3 DNA sequence: TGTGCCAGCAGTCCGGGACAGAGAACAGATACGCAGTATTTT. It is translated as CASSPGQRTDTQYF.

This chain connects TRBV13 to TRBJ2-7; 11 nucleotides match TRBD1. V shed 1 base, J shed 4 bases, and the junction held 3 bases outside the gene matches. The germline V gene has CDR1 PRHDT and CDR2 FYEKMQ (reference sequence). This CDR3 is 15 amino acids long. The CDR3 loop reads CASSLVDRGRYEQYF. The CDR3 DNA follows: TGTGCCAGCAGCTTAGTGGACAGGGGGCGGTACGAGCAGTACTTC.

The J gene is TRBJ2-7, the V gene TRBV18, with D possibly TRBD1 on 5 matching bases. Per germline, CDR1 KGHSH and CDR2 LQKENI. The length of the CDR3 is 15 residues. Deletions cut 0 bases from V and 2 bases from J, with 11 bases between. CDR3 amino acids: CASSPPIGDTYEQYF. The CDR3 DNA follows: TGTGCCAGCTCACCACCGATAGGGGATACCTACGAGCAGTACTTC.